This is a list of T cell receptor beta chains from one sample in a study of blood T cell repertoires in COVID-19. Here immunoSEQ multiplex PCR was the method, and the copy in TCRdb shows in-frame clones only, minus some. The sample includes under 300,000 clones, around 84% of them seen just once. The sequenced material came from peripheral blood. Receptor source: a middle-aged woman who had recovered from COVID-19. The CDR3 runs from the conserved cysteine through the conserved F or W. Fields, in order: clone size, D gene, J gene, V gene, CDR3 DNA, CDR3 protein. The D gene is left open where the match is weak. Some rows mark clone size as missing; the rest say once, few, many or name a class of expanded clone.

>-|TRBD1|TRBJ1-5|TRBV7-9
TGTGCCAGTCAAGCTCTTTCCGGGACAGGGCCGAATCAGCCCCAGCATTTT
CASQALSGTGPNQPQHF
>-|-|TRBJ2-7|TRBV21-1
TGTGCCAGCAGCAAAGGACTAAGTGGGTCGAACGAGCAGTACTTC
CASSKGLSGSNEQYF
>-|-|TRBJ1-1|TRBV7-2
TGTGCCAGCAGATGGAACCAGGGGAAGAACACTGAAGCTTTCTTT
CASRWNQGKNTEAFF
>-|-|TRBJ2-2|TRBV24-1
TGTGCCACCAGTGAAACAGTCACCGGGGAGCTGTTTTTT
CATSETVTGELFF
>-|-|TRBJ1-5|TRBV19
TGTGCCAGTAGTGCGAACACAGGGAGCAATCAGCCCCAGCATTTT
CASSANTGSNQPQHF
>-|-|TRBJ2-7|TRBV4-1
TGCGCCAGCAGCCAAGTACAGACCGGCTACGAGCAGTACTTC
CASSQVQTGYEQYF
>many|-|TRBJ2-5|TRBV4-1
TGCGCCAGCAGCCAGGCTAAGCCCGACAGACCCAGGTACTTC
CASSQAKPDRPRYF
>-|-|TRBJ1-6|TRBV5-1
TGCGCCAGCAGCTTGGTGGGCGGGGAATCCAATTCACCCCTCCACTTT
CASSLVGGESNSPLHF
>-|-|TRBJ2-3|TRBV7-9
TGTGCCAGCAGCTCCTATGGTACAGATACGCAGTATTTT
CASSSYGTDTQYF
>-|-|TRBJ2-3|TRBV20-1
TGCAGTGCTAGAGCAGGGGATACGCAGTATTTT
CSARAGDTQYF
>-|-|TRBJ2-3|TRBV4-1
TGCGCCAGCAGCCAAGAGTCGGGGCTAGCGCTCACAGATACGCAGTATTTT
CASSQESGLALTDTQYF
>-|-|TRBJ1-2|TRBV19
TGTGCCAGTAGCGAGCGAGCAGGGGCCGATGGCTACACCTTC
CASSERAGADGYTF
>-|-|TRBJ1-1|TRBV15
TGTGCCACCAGCAGAGAGGTCGGGGGGAACACTGAAGCTTTCTTT
CATSREVGGNTEAFF
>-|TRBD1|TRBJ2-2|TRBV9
TGTGCCAGCACCAAAACCGGGACAGGGAACACCGGGGAGCTGTTTTTT
CASTKTGTGNTGELFF
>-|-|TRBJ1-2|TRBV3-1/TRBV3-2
TGTGCCAGCACCCCGAGTAATAACTATGGCTACACCTTC
CASTPSNNYGYTF
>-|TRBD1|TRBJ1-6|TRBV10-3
TGTGCCATCAGTGAGGCCGGACAGGGATATGGTTCACCCCTCCACTTT
CAISEAGQGYGSPLHF
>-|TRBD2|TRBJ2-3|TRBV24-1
TGTGCCACCAGTGATTTAAGCGGGGGGGCTGCAGATACGCAGTATTTT
CATSDLSGGAADTQYF
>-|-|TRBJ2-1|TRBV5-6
TGTGCCAGCAGCTCAGGGGTCCCCTACAATGAGCAGTTCTTC
CASSSGVPYNEQFF
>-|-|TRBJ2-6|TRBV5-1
TGCGCCAGCAGCCGTGAGGGGACAAGCTCTGGGGCCAACGTCCTGACTTTC
CASSREGTSSGANVLTF
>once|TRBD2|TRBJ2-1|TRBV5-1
TGCGCCAGCAGCCTTCAAGCGGGGGTGAACTACAATGAGCAGTTCTTC
CASSLQAGVNYNEQFF
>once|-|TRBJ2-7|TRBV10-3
TGTGCCATCAAGCTCGAGGACAGCACGAACGAGCAGTACTTC
CAIKLEDSTNEQYF
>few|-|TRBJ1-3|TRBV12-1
TGTGCCAGCAGCTTTGGGACAGGGGGTTCTGGAAACACCATATATTTT
CASSFGTGGSGNTIYF
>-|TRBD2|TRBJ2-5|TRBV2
TGTGCCAGCAACCAACTAGCGGGCCAAGAGACCCAGTACTTC
CASNQLAGQETQYF
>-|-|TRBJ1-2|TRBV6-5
TGTGCCAGCAGTTACTCGAGTGGGCCTGAGGGCTACACCTTC
CASSYSSGPEGYTF
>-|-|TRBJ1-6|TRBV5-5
TGTGCCAGCAGCTTGCAGGGGATTGGTTCACCCCTCCACTTT
CASSLQGIGSPLHF
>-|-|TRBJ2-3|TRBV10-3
TGTGCCATCAGCATCGAACGGAGCACAGATACGCAGTATTTT
CAISIERSTDTQYF
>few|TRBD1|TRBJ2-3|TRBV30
TGTGCCTGGAGTGGCCAACAGGGGGATACGCAGTATTTT
CAWSGQQGDTQYF
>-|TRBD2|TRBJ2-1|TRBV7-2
TGTGCCAGCAGCTTACGGGGGGGCGCTTACAATGAGCAGTTCTTC
CASSLRGGAYNEQFF
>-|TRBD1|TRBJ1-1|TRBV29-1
TGCAGCGTTGAGATACGACAGGGGACTGAAGCTTTCTTT
CSVEIRQGTEAFF
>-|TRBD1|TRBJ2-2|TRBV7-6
TGTGCCAGCAGCTCGACAACAGGGGGCTACACCGGGGAGCTGTTTTTT
CASSSTTGGYTGELFF
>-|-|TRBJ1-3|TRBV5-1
TGCGCCAGCAGCCTGGCTGCAGGGACTGGAAACACCATATATTTT
CASSLAAGTGNTIYF
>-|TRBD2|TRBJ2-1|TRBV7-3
TGTGCCAGCAGCTTAGCGGGGGGAGGTAACAATGAGCAGTTCTTC
CASSLAGGGNNEQFF
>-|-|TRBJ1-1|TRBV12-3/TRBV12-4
TGTGCCAGCAAAAGACGGGGGACTGAAGCTTTCTTT
CASKRRGTEAFF
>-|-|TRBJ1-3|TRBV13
TGTGCCAGCAGCTTACAGTCATTCTCTGGAAACACCATATATTTT
CASSLQSFSGNTIYF
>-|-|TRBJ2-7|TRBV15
TGTGCCACCAGCAGAGGTGCAGACACCTACGAGCAGTACTTC
CATSRGADTYEQYF
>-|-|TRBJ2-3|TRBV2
TGTGCCAGCAGCCCCCGGGTCTTTGCAGATACGCAGTATTTT
CASSPRVFADTQYF
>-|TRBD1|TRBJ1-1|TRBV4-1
TGCGCCAGCAGCCCCACAGGGGGCACTGAAGCTTTCTTT
CASSPTGGTEAFF
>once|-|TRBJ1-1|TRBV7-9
TGTGCCAGCAGCTCTACTGAAGCTTTCTTT
CASSSTEAFF
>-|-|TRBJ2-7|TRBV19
TGTGCCAGTCGGTCTCTTACTGAGCAGTACTTC
CASRSLTEQYF
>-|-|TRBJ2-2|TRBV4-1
TGCGCCAGCAGCCAGTCGGGATTCAGCGAGGGGGAGCTGTTTTTT
CASSQSGFSEGELFF
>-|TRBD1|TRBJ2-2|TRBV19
TGTGCCAGTAGTAGAGGACGGACAGGGGGCAATTCCGGGGAGCTGTTTTTT
CASSRGRTGGNSGELFF
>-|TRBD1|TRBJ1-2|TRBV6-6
TGTGCCAGCAGTCCTGGGACAGGGATTTCAATACCCTATGGCTACACCTTC
CASSPGTGISIPYGYTF
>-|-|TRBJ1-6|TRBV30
TGTGCCTGGAGTGCCTCGGGACATGCGAATTCACCCCTCCACTTT
CAWSASGHANSPLHF
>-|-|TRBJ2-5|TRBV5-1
TGCGCCAGCAGCTTGGAGAGGGCGGGGGAGACCCAGTACTTC
CASSLERAGETQYF
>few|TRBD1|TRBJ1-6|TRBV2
TGTGCCAGCCGGACAGGCCTTAATTCACCCCTCCACTTT
CASRTGLNSPLHF
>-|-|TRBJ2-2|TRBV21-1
TGTGCCAGCAGCAAAGTTCAGGTACCGACCCATGAATCGAACACCGGGGAGCTGTTTTTT
CASSKVQVPTHESNTGELFF
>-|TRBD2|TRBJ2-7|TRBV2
TGTGCCAGCAGACCTTTGACAGGAACTAGCGGGGGGGACTTC
CASRPLTGTSGGDF